This T cell receptor beta chain was captured in a study of T cell repertoires in cytomegalovirus infection. For the study at large: Indicated by public TCR beta signatures were CMV infection and matching HLA type.

Notes on the study in general: CMV carriers with the relevant HLA were identified by cumulative public TCR beta family frequency. HLA-C-restricted CMV clonotypes gave the most frequent clonotype in two of eight donors.

As to this clonotype: Its matching antigen is unknown.

Trimming stripped 2 bases from V and 5 bases from J, with 12 bases between. The germline V gene encodes CDR1 MNHNY and CDR2 SVGAGI (reference sequence). This CDR3 region has 14 residues. From the reads, TCRdb called clonotypes with MiXCR, one entry per CDR3 protein. The sample contains around 710,000 distinct CDR3 sequences, about 29% of which appear only once. This TCR was sampled from a human donor in good health (CMV status not recorded). Some clones in this sample may be carry-over from other donors' samples. Source: cultured CD8+ T cells from PBMCs, taken from culture after CMV antigen stimulation. The chain couples TRBV6-6 to TRBJ2-5; D is unresolved. The CDR3: CASSYVWNRETQYF. CDR3 DNA sequence: TGTGCCAGCAGTTACGTGTGGAACCGGGAGACCCAGTACTTC.